This TCR beta chain was identified during a study of CD8 T cells in Susac syndrome. This clonotype has just a few counts. Between the trimmed V and J ends, which lost 5 bases and 2 bases, there was a span of 6 bases. Germline CDR1 and CDR2: SQVTM and ANQGSEA. This CDR3 has 11 residues. RNA amounts of roughly 0.5 to 1 ug underwent reverse transcription with random hexamers. Multiplex PCR with immunoSEQ amplified the TCR beta CDR3 across 54 Vbeta and 13 Jbeta. TCRdb reprocessed the immunoSEQ multiplex PCR reads with MiXCR, giving one entry per CDR3 protein. The sample holds about 200,000 distinct CDR3 sequences, roughly 94% seen once.

Sample: CD4+ T cells from PBMCs. This rearrangement joins TRBV29-1 to TRBJ2-5; D is undetermined. This clonotype originated in a human donor in good health. CDR3 nucleotide sequence: TGCAGCGTTAAACCGCAAGAGACCCAGTACTTC. It specifies CSVKPQETQYF.